This T cell receptor beta chain was sequenced for a study of T cell repertoires in cytomegalovirus infection (dated by TCRdb to the late 2010s). For context, the study as a whole: The peptide stimulations were aimed at well-studied HLA-B-restricted epitopes as well as recently identified HLA-C-restricted CMV epitopes, whose presentation resists viral immunomodulation. Donor HLA type was relevant to the analysis, because carriage of CMV infection together with the matching HLA type was indicated by public TCR beta signatures. Points the paper makes about the study in general: Carriers of CMV infection plus the relevant HLA type were discriminated by the cumulative frequency of public TCR beta family members in the study cohort and in an independent roughly 340-donor cohort. The ex vivo response was dominated by HLA-C-restricted CMV-specific TCR beta clonotypes, and the single most frequent clonotype in two of eight donors was supplied by these HLA-C-restricted clonotypes.

Sequenced using an Illumina HiSeq 1500. TCRdb reprocessing: public reads trimmed at Q25 with fastp, clones called with MiXCR, in-frame beta chains kept. Every CDR3 protein is listed once, alongside the most common genes and DNA of its rows. The sample table holds approximately 910,000 distinct CDR3 sequences, of which roughly 31% were seen once. The top ten clones comprise around an eighth of the sample. The treatment or condition label corresponds to: in vitro stimulation with specific CMV peptide epitopes to enrich CMV-specific T cells. CDR1 MGHRA and CDR2 YSYEKL were looked up in the germline V gene. Including the terminal cysteine and phenylalanine, the CDR3 comprises 17 residues. The retained sequence is limited to the CDR3, 51 bases, with the frame set at the first base. Trimming takes 0 bases from V and 0 bases from J, and the germline ends sit 12 bases apart. Concerning this clonotype itself: The antigen it recognizes is unknown. Base qualities are not at hand, and no much larger clone is one base apart.

The receptor was isolated from a human donor in good health (CMV status not recorded). Some clones in this sample may be carry-over from other donors' samples. The sequence links TRBV4-1 to TRBJ2-1; the D gene is tentatively TRBD1 or TRBD2, each matching 6 bases. Sequencing used cultured CD8+ T cells from PBMCs, obtained from culture after CMV antigen stimulation. The DNA reads as follows: TGCGCCAGCAGCCAAGATCCCCGGGGGCTCTCCTACAATGAGCAGTTCTTC. This translates into CASSQDPRGLSYNEQFF.